A single sample is the source of the 11 T cell receptor beta chains below, sequenced in a study of T cell changes during pregnancy in multiple sclerosis. Libraries were prepared by immunoSEQ multiplex PCR; TCRdb keeps only in-frame clonotypes and omits some of them. The table records around 21,000 clones, less than 90% of them present only once. Material: CD8+ T cells from peripheral blood mononuclear cells, obtained after pregnancy. The receptors shown here come from a female donor in good health, enrolled as a control in a pregnancy study.

This chain links TRBV29-1 with TRBJ1-2; possibly TRBD1 for D (5 bases). This CDR3 is built from 12 residues. Germline CDR1 reads SQVTM; CDR2 reads ANQGSEA. The ends were cut back, 7 bases at V and 6 bases at J, with 15 bases in the middle. The CDR3 sequence: CSAPPGVDGYTF. The CDR3 coding sequence is TGCAGCGCCCCCCCGGGGGTGGATGGCTACACCTTC.

The chain uses TRBV7-9 and TRBJ1-1, with 11 nucleotides matching TRBD1. The J segment lost 8 bases and the V segment lost 1 base, leaving 6 bases of the junction unmatched. Germline V gene data show CDR1 as SEHNR and CDR2 as FQNEAQ (reference sequence). The CDR3 loop spans 15 amino acids. The CDR3 protein is CASSLGTGGLKEAFF. CDR3 DNA sequence: TGTGCCAGCAGCTTAGGGACAGGGGGCTTAAAGGAAGCTTTCTTT.

The V gene is TRBV6-5, the J gene TRBJ2-7; 7 bases match TRBD2. The germline V gene encodes CDR1 MNHEY and CDR2 SVGAGI. Unmatched junction bases numbered 3, after V lost 4 bases and J lost 0 bases. The CDR3 length is 14 residues. CDR3 nucleotide sequence: TGTGCCAGCAGTTCCCCTAGCGGCTCCTACGAGCAGTACTTC. It encodes CASSSPSGSYEQYF.

The V call is TRBV6-5, the J call TRBJ1-1; D is perhaps TRBD1 (6 bases). Germline V lookup: CDR1 MNHEY, CDR2 SVGAGI. Trimming took 5 bases from V and 0 from J, leaving 13 bases between them. The CDR3 is 15 residues long. The chain's CDR3 is CASSPSTGVNTEAFF. CDR3 nucleotides: TGTGCCAGCAGTCCCTCGACAGGAGTGAACACTGAAGCTTTCTTT.

The genes are TRBV19 and TRBJ1-4, with D perhaps matching TRBD1 (6 bases). V was cut by 5 bases and J by 5 bases, with 12 bases left in between. This CDR3 has 14 residues. Germline V gives CDR1 LNHDA, CDR2 SQIVND (reference sequence). CDR3 DNA: TGTGCCAGTAGTGACCGGGACACGAATGAAAAACTGTTTTTT. It translates to CASSDRDTNEKLFF.

The chain is built from TRBV11-2 and TRBJ1-1; tentative D call: TRBD1 (5 bases). V was cut by 5 bases and J by 6 bases, with 10 bases left in between. Looked up from germline, CDR1 is SGHAT and CDR2 is FQNNGV. CDR3 length: 12 residues. CDR3 sequence: CASSPGGAEAFF. The CDR3 region has the DNA TGTGCCAGCAGCCCCGGGGGGGCTGAAGCTTTCTTT. Variable domain in full (rest from reference TRBV11-2 and TRBJ1-1): EAGVAQSPRYKIIEKRQSVAFWCNPISGHATLYWYQQILGQGPKLLIQFQNNGVVDDSQLPKDRFSAERLKGVDSTLKIQPAKLEDSAVYLCASSPGGAEAFFGQGTRLTVV.

The CDR3 coding sequence is TGTGCCAGCACCGAGAGGGGGACTGAAGCTTTCTTT. It is translated as CASTERGTEAFF. The J gene is TRBJ1-1, the V gene TRBV6-1; maybe TRBD1 (6 bases). The germline CDR1 and CDR2 sequences are MNHNS and SASEGT. Trimming left V 7 bases short and J 5 bases short, with 11 bases between. This CDR3 contains 12 residues.

The chain combines TRBV27 with TRBJ1-1, with D perhaps TRBD1 (6 bases). Germline V CDR1 and CDR2: MNHEY, SMNVEV (reference sequence). V lost 3 bases and J 8 bases, leaving 10 bases between the germline ends. This CDR3 has 12 amino acids. The CDR3 spells CASSFDRQEAFF. The CDR3 DNA follows: TGTGCCAGCAGTTTCGACAGGCAGGAAGCTTTCTTT.

This rearrangement joins TRBV27 to TRBJ2-7, with D maybe TRBD2 (5 bases). CDR3 length: 14 amino acids. The V and J ends lost 0 bases and 9 bases respectively, with 15 bases between them. The germline V gene encodes CDR1 MNHEY and CDR2 SMNVEV (reference sequence). CDR3 nucleotide sequence: TGTGCCAGCAGTTTATCAGCTCCGGCCCGGGGGCAGTACTTC. Protein product: CASSLSAPARGQYF.

The V call is TRBV7-9, the J call TRBJ2-7; maybe TRBD1 (5 bases). This CDR3 comprises 13 residues. In germline, CDR1 is SEHNR, CDR2 FQNEAQ (reference sequence). V gave up 5 bases and J gave up 4 bases, with 12 bases separating them. The CDR3 DNA reads as TGTGCCAGCAGCAGGGGTGAGGAATACGAGCAGTACTTC. Translating gives CASSRGEEYEQYF. The full variable domain, in which reference TRBV7-9 and TRBJ2-7 provide the parts outside the CDR3, is DTGVSQNPRHKITKRGQNVTFRCDPISEHNRLYWYRQTLGQGPEFLTYFQNEAQLEKSRLLSDRFSAERPKGSFSTLEIQRTEQGDSAMYLCASSRGEEYEQYFGPGTRLTVT.

By frequency in the sample, this clone is medium-sized. Other DNA sequences in the sample encode the same CDR3. The chain is built from TRBV27 and TRBJ1-3; tentatively, D is TRBD1 (5 bases). This CDR3 spans 15 amino acids. Germline lookup yields CDR1 MNHEY and CDR2 SMNVEV (reference sequence). With 5 bases removed from V and 1 base from J, the gap between germline ends came to 12 bases. The CDR3 sequence: CASSAIQGSGNTIYF. CDR3 nucleotides: TGTGCCAGCAGTGCCATTCAGGGTTCTGGAAACACCATATATTTT.